This T cell receptor beta chain was sequenced during a study of CD8+ T cells in alopecia areata. In each case, RNA was isolated and then reverse transcribed into cDNA as the sequencing template. The method was immunoSEQ multiplex PCR; TCRdb's version includes in-frame clones alone and lacks a portion of them. Among hundreds of thousands of clones listed, 60% were seen once. V was cut by 2 bases and J by 3 bases, with 4 bases left in between. The CDR3 is 12 residues long. CDR1 and CDR2 (germline): MGHRA, YSYEKL. Sample treatment: oral pan-JAK inhibitor, 5-10 mg twice daily. This receptor was identified in a human donor with alopecia areata. This chain uses TRBV4-1 with TRBJ1-2; D gene ambiguous. The source material was CD4+ T cells sorted from blood, sampled at week 52, from a patient treated with tofacitinib. The CDR3 loop is CASSQLDYGYTF. CDR3 bases: TGCGCCAGCAGCCAACTTGACTATGGCTACACCTTC.